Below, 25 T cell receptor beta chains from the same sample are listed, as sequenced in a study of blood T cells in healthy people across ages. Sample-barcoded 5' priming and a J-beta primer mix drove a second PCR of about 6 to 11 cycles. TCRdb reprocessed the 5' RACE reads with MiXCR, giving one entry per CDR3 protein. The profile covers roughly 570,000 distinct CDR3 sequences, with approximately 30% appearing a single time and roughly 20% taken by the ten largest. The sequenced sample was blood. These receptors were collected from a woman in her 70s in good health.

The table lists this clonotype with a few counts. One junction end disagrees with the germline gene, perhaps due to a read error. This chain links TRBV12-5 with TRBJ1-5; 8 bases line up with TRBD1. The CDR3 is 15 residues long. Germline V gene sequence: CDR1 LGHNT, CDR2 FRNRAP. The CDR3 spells CASGLEDRASQPRHF. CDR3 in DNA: TGTGCTAGTGGTTTGGAGGACAGGGCTTCGCAGCCCCGGCATTTT.

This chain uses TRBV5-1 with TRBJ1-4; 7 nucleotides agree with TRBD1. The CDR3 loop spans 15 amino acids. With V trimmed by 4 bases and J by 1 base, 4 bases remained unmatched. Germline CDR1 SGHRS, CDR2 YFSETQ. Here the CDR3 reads CASSVGTVTNEKLFF. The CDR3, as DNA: TGCGCCAGCAGCGTTGGGACAGTAACTAATGAAAAACTGTTTTTT.

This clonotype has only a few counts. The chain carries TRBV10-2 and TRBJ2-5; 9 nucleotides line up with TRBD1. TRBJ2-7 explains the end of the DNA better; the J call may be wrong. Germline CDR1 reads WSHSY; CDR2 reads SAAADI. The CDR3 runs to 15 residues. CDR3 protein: CASSEGGQGSYEQYF. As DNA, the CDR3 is TGCGCCAGCAGTGAGGGTGGACAGGGGTCCTACGAGCAGTACTTC.

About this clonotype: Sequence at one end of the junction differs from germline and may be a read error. DNA of the CDR3: TGTGCCGGCAGCGTGCAAGGGCAGGAGACCCAGTACTTC. Amino acids: CAGSVQGQETQYF. J is TRBJ2-5 and V is TRBV9; D call uncertain. CDR1 is SGDLS, CDR2 YYNGEE, per germline. This CDR3 is 13 amino acids long. Using reference TRBV9 and TRBJ2-5 for the parts outside the CDR3, the full variable domain is DSGVTQTPKHLITATGQRVTLRCSPRSGDLSVYWYQQSLDQGLQFLIQYYNGEERAKGNILERFSAQQFPDLHSELNLSSLELGDSALYFCAGSVQGQETQYFGPGTRLLVL.

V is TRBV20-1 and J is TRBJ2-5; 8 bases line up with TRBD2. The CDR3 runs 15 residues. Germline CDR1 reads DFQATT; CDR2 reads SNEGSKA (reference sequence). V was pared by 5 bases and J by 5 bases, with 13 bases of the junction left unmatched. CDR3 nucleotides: TGCAGTGCTTCCTTTACGGGGGGGGTCACGGAGACCCAGTACTTC. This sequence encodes CSASFTGGVTETQYF.

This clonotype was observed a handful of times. This CDR3 is CSASRPSSPLHF. The CDR3 region has the DNA TGCAGTGCTAGCCGACCAAGTTCACCCCTCCACTTT. The rearrangement links TRBV20-1 to TRBJ1-6; D uncertain. CDR3 size: 12 residues. Between the trimmed V and J ends, which lost 3 bases and 9 bases, there was a span of 9 bases. Germline-derived CDR1 and CDR2 are DFQATT and SNEGSKA (reference sequence).

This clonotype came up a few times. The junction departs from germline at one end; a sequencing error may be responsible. The CDR3 DNA follows: TGTGCCAGCGGTGAAGTTTCACCCCTCCACTTT. It codes for CASGEVSPLHF. The chain recombines TRBV2 with TRBJ1-6; D is ambiguous. Germline assignment: CDR1 SNHLY and CDR2 FYNNEI. The CDR3 is 11 residues long.

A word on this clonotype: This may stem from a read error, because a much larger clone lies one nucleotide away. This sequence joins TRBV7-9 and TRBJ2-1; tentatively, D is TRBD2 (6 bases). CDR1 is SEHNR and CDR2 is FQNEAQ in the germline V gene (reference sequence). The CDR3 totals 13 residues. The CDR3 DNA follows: TGTGTCAGCAGCCCGGGACTCAACAATGAGCAGTTCTTC. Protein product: CVSSPGLNNEQFF.

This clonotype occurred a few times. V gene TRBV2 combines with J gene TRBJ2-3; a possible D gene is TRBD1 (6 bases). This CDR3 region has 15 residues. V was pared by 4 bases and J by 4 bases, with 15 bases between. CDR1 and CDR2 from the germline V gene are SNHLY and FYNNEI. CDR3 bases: TGTGCCAGCAGTGGGGCACAGGGATCGGCAGATACGCAGTATTTT. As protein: CASSGAQGSADTQYF.

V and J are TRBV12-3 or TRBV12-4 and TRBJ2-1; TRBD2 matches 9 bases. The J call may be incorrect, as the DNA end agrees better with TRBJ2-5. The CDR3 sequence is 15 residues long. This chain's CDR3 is CASSLWRGGPETQYF. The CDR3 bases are TGTGCCAGCAGTTTGTGGCGGGGGGGCCCAGAGACCCAGTACTTC.

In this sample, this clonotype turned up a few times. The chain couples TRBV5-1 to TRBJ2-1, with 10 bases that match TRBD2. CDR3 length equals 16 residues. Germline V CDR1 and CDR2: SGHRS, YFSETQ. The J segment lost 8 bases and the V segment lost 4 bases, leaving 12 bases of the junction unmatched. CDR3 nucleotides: TGCGCCAGCAGCCCTGGGGCTAGCGGGGGCCGCCATGAGCAGTTCTTC. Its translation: CASSPGASGGRHEQFF.

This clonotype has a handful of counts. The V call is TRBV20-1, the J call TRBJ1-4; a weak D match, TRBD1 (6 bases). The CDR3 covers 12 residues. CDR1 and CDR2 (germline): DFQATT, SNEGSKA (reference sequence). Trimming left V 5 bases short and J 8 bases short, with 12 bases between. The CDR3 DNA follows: TGCAGTGCTCGGAAGGGACAAGAAAAACTGTTTTTT. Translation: CSARKGQEKLFF.

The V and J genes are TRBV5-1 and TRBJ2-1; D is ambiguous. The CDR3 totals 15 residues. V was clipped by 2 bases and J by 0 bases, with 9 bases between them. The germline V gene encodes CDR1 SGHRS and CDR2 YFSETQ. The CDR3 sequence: CASSFDPGSYNEQFF. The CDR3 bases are TGCGCCAGCAGCTTTGACCCTGGCTCCTACAATGAGCAGTTCTTC.

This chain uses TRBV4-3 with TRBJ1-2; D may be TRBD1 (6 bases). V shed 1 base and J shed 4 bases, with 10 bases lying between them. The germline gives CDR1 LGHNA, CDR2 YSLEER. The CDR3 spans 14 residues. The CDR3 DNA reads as TGCGCCAGCAGCCAAGGCAAAGGGGGCTATGGCTACACCTTC. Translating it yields CASSQGKGGYGYTF.

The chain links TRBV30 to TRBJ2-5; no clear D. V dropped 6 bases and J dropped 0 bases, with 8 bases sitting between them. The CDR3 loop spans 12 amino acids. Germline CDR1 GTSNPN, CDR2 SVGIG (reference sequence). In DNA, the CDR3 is TGTGCCTGTTTTAGGGACCAAGAGACCCAGTACTTC. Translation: CACFRDQETQYF.

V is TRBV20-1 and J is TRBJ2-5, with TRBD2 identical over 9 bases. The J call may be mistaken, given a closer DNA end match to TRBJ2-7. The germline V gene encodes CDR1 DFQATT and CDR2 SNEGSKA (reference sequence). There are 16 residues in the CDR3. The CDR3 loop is CSAREGTSRIRSEQYF. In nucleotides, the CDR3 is TGCAGTGCTAGAGAAGGGACTAGCCGTATACGATCCGAGCAGTACTTC.

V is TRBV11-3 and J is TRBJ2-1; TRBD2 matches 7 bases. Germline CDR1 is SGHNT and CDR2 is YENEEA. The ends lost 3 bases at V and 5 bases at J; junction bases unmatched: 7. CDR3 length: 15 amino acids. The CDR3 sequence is CASSFMTGGNNEQFF. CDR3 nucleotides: TGTGCCAGCAGCTTCATGACGGGGGGTAACAATGAGCAGTTCTTC.

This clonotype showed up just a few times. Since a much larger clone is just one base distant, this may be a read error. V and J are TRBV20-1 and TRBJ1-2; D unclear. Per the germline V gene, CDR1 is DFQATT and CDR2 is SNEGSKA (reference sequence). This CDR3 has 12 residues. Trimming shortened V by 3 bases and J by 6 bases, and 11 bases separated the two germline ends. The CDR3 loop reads CSARRGVDGYTF. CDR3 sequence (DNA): TGCAGTGCTAGGCGGGGAGTCGATGGCTACACCTTC.

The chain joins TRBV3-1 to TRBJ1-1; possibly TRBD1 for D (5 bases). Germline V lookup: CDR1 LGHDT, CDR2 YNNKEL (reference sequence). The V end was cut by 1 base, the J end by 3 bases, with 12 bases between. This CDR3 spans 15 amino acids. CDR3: CASSQVRRGDTEAFF. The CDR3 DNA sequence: TGTGCCAGCAGCCAAGTTCGTCGGGGGGACACTGAAGCTTTCTTT. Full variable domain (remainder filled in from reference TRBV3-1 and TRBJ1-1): DTAVSQTPKYLVTQMGNDKSIKCEQNLGHDTMYWYKQDSKKFLKIMFSYNNKELIINETVPNRFSPKSPDKAHLNLHINSLELGDSAVYFCASSQVRRGDTEAFFGQGTRLTVV.

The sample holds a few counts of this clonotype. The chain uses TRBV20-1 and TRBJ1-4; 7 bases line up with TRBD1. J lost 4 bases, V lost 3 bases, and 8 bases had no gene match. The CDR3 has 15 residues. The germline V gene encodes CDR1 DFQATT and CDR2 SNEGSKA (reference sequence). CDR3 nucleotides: TGCAGTGCTAGTCCGCCAGGGGGACTTAATGAAAAACTGTTTTTT. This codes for CSASPPGGLNEKLFF.

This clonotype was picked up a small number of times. In DNA form, the CDR3 reads TGCAGCGTTGAAAAGGTCGGACACCCCGAAAAACTGTTTTTT. Protein sequence: CSVEKVGHPEKLFF. This chain connects TRBV29-1 to TRBJ1-4; the D gene is possibly TRBD1 (5 bases). Trimming left V 2 bases short and J 8 bases short, with 15 bases between. The V gene's germline CDR1 is SQVTM and CDR2 ANQGSEA. This CDR3 region has 14 residues.

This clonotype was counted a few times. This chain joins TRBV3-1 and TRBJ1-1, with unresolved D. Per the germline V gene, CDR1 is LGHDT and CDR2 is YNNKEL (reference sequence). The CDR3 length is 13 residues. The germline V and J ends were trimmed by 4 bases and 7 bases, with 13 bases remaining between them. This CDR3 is CASSRPDSIEAFF. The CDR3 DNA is TGTGCCAGCAGCCGTCCAGACTCGATTGAAGCTTTCTTT. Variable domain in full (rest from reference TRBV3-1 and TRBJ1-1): DTAVSQTPKYLVTQMGNDKSIKCEQNLGHDTMYWYKQDSKKFLKIMFSYNNKELIINETVPNRFSPKSPDKAHLNLHINSLELGDSAVYFCASSRPDSIEAFFGQGTRLTVV.

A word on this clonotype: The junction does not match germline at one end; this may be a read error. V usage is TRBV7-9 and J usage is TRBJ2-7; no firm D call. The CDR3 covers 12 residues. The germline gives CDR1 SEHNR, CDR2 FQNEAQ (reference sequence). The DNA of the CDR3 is TGCGCCAGCAGCTTGGAACCGTACGAGCAGTACTTC. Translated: CASSLEPYEQYF.

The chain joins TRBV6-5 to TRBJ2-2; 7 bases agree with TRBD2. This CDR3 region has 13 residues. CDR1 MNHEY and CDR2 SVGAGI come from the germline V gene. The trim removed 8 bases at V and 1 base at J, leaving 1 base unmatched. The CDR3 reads CASRGVNTGELFF. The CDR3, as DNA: TGTGCCAGCCGGGGGGTGAACACCGGGGAGCTGTTTTTT.

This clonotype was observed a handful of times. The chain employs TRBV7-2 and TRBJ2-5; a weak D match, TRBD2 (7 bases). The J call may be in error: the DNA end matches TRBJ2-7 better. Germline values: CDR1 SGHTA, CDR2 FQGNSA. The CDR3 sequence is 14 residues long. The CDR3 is CASSSGEGVYEQYF. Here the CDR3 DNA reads TGTGCCAGCAGCTCCGGGGAGGGGGTCTACGAGCAGTACTTC.